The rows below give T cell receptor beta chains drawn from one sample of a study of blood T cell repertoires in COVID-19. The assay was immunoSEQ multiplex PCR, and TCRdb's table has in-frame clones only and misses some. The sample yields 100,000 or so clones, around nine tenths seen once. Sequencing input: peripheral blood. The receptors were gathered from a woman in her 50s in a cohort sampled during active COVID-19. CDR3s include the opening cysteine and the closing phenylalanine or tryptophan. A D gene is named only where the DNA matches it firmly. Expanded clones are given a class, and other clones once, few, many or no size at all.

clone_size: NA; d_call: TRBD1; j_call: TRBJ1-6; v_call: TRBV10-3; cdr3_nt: TGTGCCATCAGTGGGTCAGGACAGGTTCCGAATAATTCACCCCTCCACTTT; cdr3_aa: CAISGSGQVPNNSPLHF
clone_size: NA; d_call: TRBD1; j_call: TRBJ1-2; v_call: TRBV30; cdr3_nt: TGTGCCTGGAGTGGTAGGTTCACAGGGGGCCGTAACTATGGCTACACCTTC; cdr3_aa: CAWSGRFTGGRNYGYTF
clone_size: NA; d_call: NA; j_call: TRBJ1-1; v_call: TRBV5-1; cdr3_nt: TGCGCCAGCAAGCAGAGGTACATGAACACTGAAGCTTTCTTT; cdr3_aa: CASKQRYMNTEAFF
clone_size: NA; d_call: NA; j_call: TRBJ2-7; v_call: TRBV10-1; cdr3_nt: TGCGCCAGCAGTGCCGAAAGAAGGGGATCGATAAACTACGAGCAGTACTTC; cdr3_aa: CASSAERRGSINYEQYF
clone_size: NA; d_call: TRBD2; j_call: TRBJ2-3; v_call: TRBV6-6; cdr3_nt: TGTGCCAGCAGTCGGTTGCGGGGGGCGAACCCCTCAACAGATACGCAGTATTTT; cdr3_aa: CASSRLRGANPSTDTQYF
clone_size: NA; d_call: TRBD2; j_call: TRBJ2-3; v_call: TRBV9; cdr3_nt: TGTGCCAGCAGCGTGACAGCTAAGCGGGGGGGTGGTAGTGATACGCAGTATTTT; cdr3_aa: CASSVTAKRGGGSDTQYF
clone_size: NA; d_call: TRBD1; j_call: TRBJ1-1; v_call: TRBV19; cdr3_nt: TGTGCGTGCCGCTACCGGGACAGGGCTATGAACACTGAAGCTTTCTTT; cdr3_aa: CACRYRDRAMNTEAFF
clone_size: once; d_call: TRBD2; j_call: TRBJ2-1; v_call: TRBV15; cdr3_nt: TGTGCCACCAGCAGAGCGAGCGGGAGTAGGTTCTTC; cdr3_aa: CATSRASGSRFF
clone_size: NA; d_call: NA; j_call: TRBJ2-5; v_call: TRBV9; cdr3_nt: TGTGCCAGCAGCGTAGCTACGGGGGGGGACAGAGAGACCCAGTACTTC; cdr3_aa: CASSVATGGDRETQYF
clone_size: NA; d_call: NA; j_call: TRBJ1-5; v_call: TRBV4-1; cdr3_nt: TGCGCCAGCAGCCAAGTCGGGGTACCCGGTAGCAATCAGCCCCAGCATTTT; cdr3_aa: CASSQVGVPGSNQPQHF
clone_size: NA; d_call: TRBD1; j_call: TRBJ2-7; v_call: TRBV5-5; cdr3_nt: TGTGCCAGCAGCCCAACCGGGACAGGGGCGGGGGAGCAGTACTTC; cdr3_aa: CASSPTGTGAGEQYF
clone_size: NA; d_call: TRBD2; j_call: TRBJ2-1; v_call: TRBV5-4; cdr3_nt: TGTGCCAGCAGCTTTAGTATGGGGGGGGGTCCCAATGAGCAGTTCTTC; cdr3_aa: CASSFSMGGGPNEQFF
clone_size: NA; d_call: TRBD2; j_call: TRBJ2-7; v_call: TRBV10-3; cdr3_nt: TGTGCCATCACTGGGGCGGGAGTCTACGAGCAGTACTTC; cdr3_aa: CAITGAGVYEQYF
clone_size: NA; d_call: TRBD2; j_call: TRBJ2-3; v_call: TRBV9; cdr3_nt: TGTGCCAGCAGCTTATTAGCGGGATTTACAGATACGCAGTATTTT; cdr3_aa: CASSLLAGFTDTQYF
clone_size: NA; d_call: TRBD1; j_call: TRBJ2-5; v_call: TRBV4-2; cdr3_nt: TGTGCCAGCAGCCAGGGACAGGGGGAAGAGACCCAGTACTTC; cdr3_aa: CASSQGQGEETQYF
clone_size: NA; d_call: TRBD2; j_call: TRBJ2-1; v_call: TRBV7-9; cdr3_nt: TGTGCCAGCAGCTTAACAGCGGGAGCCCACAATGAGCAGTTCTTC; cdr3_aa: CASSLTAGAHNEQFF
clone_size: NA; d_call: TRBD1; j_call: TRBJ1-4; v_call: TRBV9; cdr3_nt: TGTGCCAGCAGCGTAGGAGGGACAGAGAATGAAAAACTGTTTTTT; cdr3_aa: CASSVGGTENEKLFF
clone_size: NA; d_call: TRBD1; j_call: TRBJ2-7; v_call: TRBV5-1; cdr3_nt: TGCGCCAGCAGCTTAGGACAGGGGGCGTACGAGCAGTACTTC; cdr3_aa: CASSLGQGAYEQYF
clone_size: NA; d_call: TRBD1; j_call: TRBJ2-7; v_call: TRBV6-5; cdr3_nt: TGTGCCAGCCAAAGGGACAGGGGTACCTACGAGCAGTACTTC; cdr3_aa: CASQRDRGTYEQYF
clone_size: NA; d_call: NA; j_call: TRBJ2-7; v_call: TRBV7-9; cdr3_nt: TGTGCCAGCAGCCCCGGCGGCTACGAGCAGTACTTC; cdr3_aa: CASSPGGYEQYF
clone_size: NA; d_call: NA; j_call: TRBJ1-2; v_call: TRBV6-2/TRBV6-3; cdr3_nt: TGTGCCAGCAGCGCGCGCCGAGGCCTCTATGGCTACACCTTC; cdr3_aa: CASSARRGLYGYTF
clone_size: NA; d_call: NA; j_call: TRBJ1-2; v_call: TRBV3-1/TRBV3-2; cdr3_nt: TGTGCCAGCAGCCAAGAACTGGGGCCGACTAACTATGGCTACACCTTC; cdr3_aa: CASSQELGPTNYGYTF
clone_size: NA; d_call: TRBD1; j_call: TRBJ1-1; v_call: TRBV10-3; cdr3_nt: TGTGCCATCAGTGACCGGACAGGGAAAGCTTTCTTT; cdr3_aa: CAISDRTGKAFF
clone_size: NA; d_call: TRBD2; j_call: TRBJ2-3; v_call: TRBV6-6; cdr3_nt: TGTGCCAGCACTCGGACTAGCGGGGGGTACCCCCTAAGCACAGATACGCAGTATTTT; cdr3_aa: CASTRTSGGYPLSTDTQYF
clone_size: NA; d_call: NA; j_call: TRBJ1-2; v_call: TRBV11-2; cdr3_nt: TGTGCCAGCAGCTTAGGACCCCAGGCTTATGGCTACACCTTC; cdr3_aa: CASSLGPQAYGYTF
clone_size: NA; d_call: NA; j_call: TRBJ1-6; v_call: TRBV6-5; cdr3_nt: TGTGCCAGCAGTTACTCGGAGACAGCCAGTAATTCACCCCTCCACTTT; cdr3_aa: CASSYSETASNSPLHF
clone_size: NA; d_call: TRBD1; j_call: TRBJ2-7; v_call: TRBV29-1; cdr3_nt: TGCAGCGTGGGGACAGACTACGAGCAGTACTTC; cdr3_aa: CSVGTDYEQYF
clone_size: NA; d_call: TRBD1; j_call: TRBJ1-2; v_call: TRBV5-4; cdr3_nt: TGTGCCAGCAGCTCGGACAGGGGGCTTCTCTATGGCTACACCTTC; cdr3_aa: CASSSDRGLLYGYTF
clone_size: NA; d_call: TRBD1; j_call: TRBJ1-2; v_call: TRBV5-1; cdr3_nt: TGCGCCAGCAGCTTGGGACAGGGATACTATGGCTACACCTTC; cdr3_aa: CASSLGQGYYGYTF
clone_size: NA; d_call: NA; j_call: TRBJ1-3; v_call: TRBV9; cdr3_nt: TGTGCCAGCACCCCCGCGGGGCTTACTGACTCTGGAAACACCATATATTTT; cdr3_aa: CASTPAGLTDSGNTIYF
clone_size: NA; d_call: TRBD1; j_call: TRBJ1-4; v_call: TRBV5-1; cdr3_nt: TGCGCCAGCAGCTTTCGACAGGGGGGAGAAAAACTGTTTTTT; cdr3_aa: CASSFRQGGEKLFF
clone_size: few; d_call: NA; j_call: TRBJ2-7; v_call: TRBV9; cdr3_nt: TGTGCCAGCAGCCCCAACTCCCGCTCCTACGAGCAGTACTTC; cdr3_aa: CASSPNSRSYEQYF
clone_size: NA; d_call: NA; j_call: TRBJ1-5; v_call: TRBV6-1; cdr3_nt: TGTGCCAGCAGTGAACTAGGCGGGGGGCTCAATCAGCCCCAGCATTTT; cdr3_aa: CASSELGGGLNQPQHF
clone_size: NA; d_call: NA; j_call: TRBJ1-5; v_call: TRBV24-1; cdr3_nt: TGTGCCACCTCATCGACTGGGGCCGATCAGCCCCAGCATTTT; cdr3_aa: CATSSTGADQPQHF
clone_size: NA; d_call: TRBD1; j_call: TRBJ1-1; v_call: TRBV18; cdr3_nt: TGTGCCAGCTCACCCACGGGACAGGGTCCGAGTACTGAAGCTTTCTTT; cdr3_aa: CASSPTGQGPSTEAFF
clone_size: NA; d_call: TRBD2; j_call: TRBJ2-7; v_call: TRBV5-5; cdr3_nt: TGTGCCAGCAGCTCAAGCGGGATCTACGAGCAGTACTTC; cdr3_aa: CASSSSGIYEQYF
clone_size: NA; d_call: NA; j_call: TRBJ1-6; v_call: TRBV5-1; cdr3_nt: TGCGCCAGCAGCTTGGACTGGACAGATTATAATTCACCCCTCCACTTT; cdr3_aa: CASSLDWTDYNSPLHF
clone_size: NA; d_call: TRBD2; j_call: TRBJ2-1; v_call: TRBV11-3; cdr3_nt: TGTGCCAGCAGCTACGGTTGGACTAGCGGGGCCTACAATGAGCAGTTCTTC; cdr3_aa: CASSYGWTSGAYNEQFF
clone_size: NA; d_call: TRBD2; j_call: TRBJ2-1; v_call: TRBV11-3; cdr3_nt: TGTGCCAGCAGCTTTAGCGGGAGGGCGTACAATGAGCAGTTCTTC; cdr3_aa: CASSFSGRAYNEQFF
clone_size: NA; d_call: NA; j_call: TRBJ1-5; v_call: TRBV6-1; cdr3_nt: TGTGCCAGCAGTGAATCGGGTCCGATCCTTTTGCCCCAGCATTTT; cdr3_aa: CASSESGPILLPQHF
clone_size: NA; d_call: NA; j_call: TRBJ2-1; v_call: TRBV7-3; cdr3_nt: TGTGCCAGCAGCTTAACGGGCGGGCCCCTCTACAATGAGCAGTTCTTC; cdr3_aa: CASSLTGGPLYNEQFF
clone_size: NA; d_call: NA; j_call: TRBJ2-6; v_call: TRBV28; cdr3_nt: TGTGCCAGCAGTTTAAGCAACTCTGGGGCCAACGTCCTGACTTTC; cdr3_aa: CASSLSNSGANVLTF
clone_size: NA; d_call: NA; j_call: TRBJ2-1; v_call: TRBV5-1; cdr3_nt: TGCGCCAGCAGCTTGGGAGAGGAGCCTTACAATGAGCAGTTCTTC; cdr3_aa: CASSLGEEPYNEQFF
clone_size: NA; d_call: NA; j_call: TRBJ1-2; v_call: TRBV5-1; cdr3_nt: TGCGCCAGCAGCCCTGACTCGGGACTCCAAGAAGGCTACACCTTC; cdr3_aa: CASSPDSGLQEGYTF